Following are 8 T cell receptor beta chains from one sample sequenced in a study of T cells after yellow fever vaccination. A single record per CDR3 protein comes from TCRdb applying MiXCR to the 5' RACE reads. The table has approximately 510,000 distinct CDR3 sequences, roughly a fifth seen once. Specimen: PBMCs, collected less than 25 days after the first yellow fever vaccination. The receptors shown here come from a man between 18 and 29 years old who received the YFV17D yellow fever vaccine.

V gene TRBV24-1 combines with J gene TRBJ2-6, with unresolved D. V was shortened by 3 bases and J by 1 base, with 12 bases between the two germline ends. From germline, CDR1 is KGHDR and CDR2 SFDVKD. The CDR3 has 17 residues. CDR3 sequence reads: CATSDRVGPSGANVLTF. The DNA of the CDR3 is TGTGCCACCAGTGATAGGGTCGGACCTTCTGGGGCCAACGTCCTGACTTTC.

This clonotype was counted many times. The gene calls are TRBV5-1 and TRBJ2-5; tentatively, D is TRBD1 (6 bases). This CDR3 region has 15 residues. The V gene's germline CDR1 is SGHRS and CDR2 YFSETQ. V lost 2 bases and J lost 4, with 15 bases in between. CDR3 nucleotide sequence: TGCGCCAGCAGCTTACAGGGCCTTAGTAGAGAGACCCAGTACTTC. Protein product: CASSLQGLSRETQYF.

The chain employs TRBV5-4 and TRBJ2-2; D is perhaps TRBD1 or TRBD2 (5 bases each). There are 17 residues in the CDR3. The germline V and J ends were trimmed by 3 bases and 7 bases, with 22 bases remaining between them. The germline CDR1 and CDR2 sequences are SGHNT and YYREEE (reference sequence). The CDR3 loop reads CASSSPGTELMGGELFF. In DNA form, the CDR3 reads TGTGCCAGCAGCTCTCCCGGGACGGAGCTCATGGGCGGGGAGCTGTTTTTT.

A few counts support this clonotype. The chain couples TRBV3-1 to TRBJ1-4; D remains ambiguous. V was cut by 4 bases and J by 4 bases, with 16 bases left in between. Germline V gene data show CDR1 as LGHDT and CDR2 as YNNKEL (reference sequence). The length of the CDR3 is 16 residues. The CDR3 sequence is CASSLMEGRHNEKLFF. In nucleotides, the CDR3 is TGTGCCAGCAGCCTGATGGAGGGTCGGCATAATGAAAAACTGTTTTTT.

Only a few counts were recorded for this clonotype. The genes are TRBV29-1 and TRBJ1-2; no clear D. The length of the CDR3 is 12 residues. Germline V CDR1 and CDR2: SQVTM, ANQGSEA. Trimming shortened V by 5 bases and J by 2 bases, and 9 bases separated the two germline ends. CDR3 sequence: CSVYTSNYGYTF. The CDR3 region has the DNA TGCAGCGTTTACACCAGCAACTATGGCTACACCTTC.

A few counts support this clonotype. The rearrangement links TRBV4-1 to TRBJ2-3; D not resolved. Trimming removed 2 bases from V and 3 bases from J, with 18 bases in between. The CDR3 length is 17 residues. CDR1 is MGHRA and CDR2 is YSYEKL in the germline V gene. The CDR3, as DNA: TGCGCCAGCAGCCAACTACCAGATCTGGTGGATACAGATACGCAGTATTTT. Amino acid sequence: CASSQLPDLVDTDTQYF.

The V gene is TRBV4-1, the J gene TRBJ1-1; the D is unclear. The germline CDR1 and CDR2 sequences are MGHRA and YSYEKL. This CDR3 is built from 15 residues. V was clipped by 1 base and J by 5 bases, with 14 bases between them. The CDR3 here is CASSQVLSRGTEAFF. The CDR3, as DNA: TGCGCCAGCAGCCAAGTACTTTCCCGGGGAACTGAAGCTTTCTTT.

This chain links TRBV11-2 with TRBJ2-1; the D gene is possibly TRBD1 (6 bases). The germline V and J ends were trimmed by 2 bases and 0 bases, with 14 bases remaining between them. Germline V gene data show CDR1 as SGHAT and CDR2 as FQNNGV. The CDR3 extends over 17 amino acids. The CDR3 spells CASSLITGISSYNEQFF. As DNA, the CDR3 is TGTGCCAGCAGCTTAATCACAGGGATTAGCTCCTACAATGAGCAGTTCTTC.